One sample yielded the 20 T cell receptor beta chains listed below, sequenced in a study of control samples from healthy donors and cancer patients. Repertoires were generated with immunoSEQ multiplex PCR, while TCRdb's copy carries only in-frame clones and drops some. The sample consists of around 95,000 clones, less than 90% of them appearing once. Sequencing was carried out using blood. The receptors shown here come from a woman in her 50s in good health.

The V gene is TRBV30, the J gene TRBJ1-4; no reliable D call. CDR3 size: 13 residues. V was trimmed by 1 base and J by 6 bases, leaving 9 bases between them. CDR1 GTSNPN and CDR2 SVGIG come from the germline V gene (reference sequence). CDR3 amino acids: CAWSAGIDEKLFF. CDR3 nucleotides: TGTGCCTGGAGTGCGGGGATTGATGAAAAACTGTTTTTT.

The chain carries TRBV5-6 and TRBJ2-7, with no clear D. The germline CDR1 and CDR2 sequences are SGHDT and YYEEEE. CDR3 length: 13 residues. V lost 3 bases and J 3 bases, leaving 10 bases between the germline ends. CDR3 DNA sequence: TGTGCCAGCAGCTACCGGAACAGCTACGAGCAGTACGTC. Translated: CASSYRNSYEQYV.

The genes are TRBV2 and TRBJ1-5; D ambiguous. The CDR3 has 15 amino acids. CDR1 is SNHLY and CDR2 is FYNNEI in the germline V gene. Trimming shortened V by 3 bases and J by 1 base, and 10 bases separated the two germline ends. DNA of the CDR3: TGTGCCAGCAGTGACAGTGGCCTCAGCAATCAGCCCCAGCATTTT. Protein: CASSDSGLSNQPQHF.

The genes are TRBV27 and TRBJ2-3; 7 nucleotides match TRBD2. CDR1 MNHEY and CDR2 SMNVEV come from the germline V gene (reference sequence). Trimming took 2 bases from V and 0 from J; bases not matched to a gene: 5. This CDR3 spans 16 amino acids. CDR3 in DNA: TGTGCCAGCAGTTTAAGGGCGGGGGTGAGCACAGATACGCAGTATTTT. It is translated as CASSLRAGVSTDTQYF.

V and J are TRBV18 and TRBJ1-4; D gene unclear. V gave up 6 bases and J gave up 12 bases, with 17 bases separating them. The germline V gene has CDR1 KGHSH and CDR2 LQKENI. The CDR3 runs to 13 residues. The CDR3 DNA sequence: TGTGCCAGCTCCCTCGACGGTGTTGGCGAACTGTTTTTT. Residues: CASSLDGVGELFF.

The V gene is TRBV6-2 or TRBV6-3, the J gene TRBJ1-2; D is ambiguous. The CDR3 has 14 amino acids. Germline CDR1 is MNHEY and CDR2 is SVGEGT. Between the trimmed V and J ends, which lost 2 bases and 8 bases, there was a span of 15 bases. The CDR3 nucleotides are TGTGCCAGCAGTTACCCACCATCCTATATGGGCTACACCTTC. Amino acid sequence: CASSYPPSYMGYTF.

The J gene is TRBJ1-1, the V gene TRBV4-3; TRBD1 aligns across 7 bases. CDR1 is LGHNA and CDR2 is YSLEER in the germline V gene. Unmatched junction bases numbered 2, after V lost 0 bases and J lost 1 base. This CDR3 is 15 amino acids long. CDR3 sequence reads: CASSQDGQANTEAFF. DNA for the CDR3: TGCGCCAGCAGCCAAGATGGACAGGCGAACACTGAAGCTTTCTTT.

This clone was seen only once. The gene calls are TRBV11-2 and TRBJ1-6, with 7 nucleotides matching TRBD1. V was pared by 4 bases and J by 11 bases, with 5 bases of the junction left unmatched. The length of the CDR3 is 13 residues. Looked up from germline, CDR1 is SGHAT and CDR2 is FQNNGV. The CDR3 loop is CASSSTGYPPLHF. The CDR3 DNA is TGTGCCAGCAGCTCGACAGGGTATCCACCCCTCCACTTT.

V and J are TRBV29-1 and TRBJ2-1, with 14 bases identical to TRBD2. The junction had 12 bases not matched to a gene; V was cut back by 5 bases and J by 0 bases. Germline V gene sequence: CDR1 SQVTM, CDR2 ANQGSEA. The length of the CDR3 is 19 residues. The CDR3 nucleotides read TGCAGCGTTACGCCTGGGACTAGCGGGGGCGGTAGCTCCTACAATGAGCAGTTCTTC. Its protein is CSVTPGTSGGGSSYNEQFF.

The rearrangement joins TRBV25-1 to TRBJ1-1, with D possibly TRBD1 on 5 matching bases. V lost 4 bases, J lost 0 bases, and 9 bases lay in between. Germline V gene sequence: CDR1 MGHDK, CDR2 SYGVNS. This CDR3 is 14 amino acids long. The CDR3 region is CASSVTGLNTEAFF. The CDR3 nucleotides are TGTGCCAGCAGTGTCACAGGCTTGAACACTGAAGCTTTCTTT.

The V gene is TRBV2, the J gene TRBJ2-4; 12 bases match TRBD2. The junction had 13 bases not matched to a gene; V was cut back by 7 bases and J by 9 bases. This CDR3 comprises 16 residues. Germline V gene sequence: CDR1 SNHLY, CDR2 FYNNEI. The chain's CDR3 is CASKTLAGGPVGIQYF. The CDR3 DNA reads TGTGCCAGCAAGACTCTAGCGGGAGGGCCGGTGGGCATTCAGTACTTC.

J is TRBJ1-1 and V is TRBV20-1, with 7 nucleotides matching TRBD1. Per the germline V gene, CDR1 is DFQATT and CDR2 is SNEGSKA (reference sequence). Trimming removed 3 bases from V and 3 bases from J; junction bases left unmatched: 13. CDR3 length: 16 amino acids. Here the CDR3 reads CSASPIGGISDTEAFF. CDR3 DNA: TGCAGTGCTAGTCCTATAGGGGGCATATCCGACACTGAAGCTTTCTTT.

This clone was found once. J is TRBJ1-2 and V is TRBV12-3 or TRBV12-4; D gene ambiguous. The CDR3 has 13 amino acids. V was shortened by 4 bases and J by 1 base, with 7 bases between the two germline ends. The CDR3 coding sequence is TGTGCCAGCAGTTCTGTCTTTAACTATGGCTACACCTTC. Its translation: CASSSVFNYGYTF.

This clone was seen a single time. V usage is TRBV15 and J usage is TRBJ2-1; a weak D match, TRBD1 (6 bases). In germline, CDR1 is LNHNV, CDR2 YYDKDF (reference sequence). V was shortened by 3 bases and J by 5 bases, with 14 bases between the two germline ends. The CDR3 has 15 residues. The CDR3 sequence: CATSSTGIPDNEQFF. DNA for the CDR3: TGTGCCACCAGCAGTACAGGGATACCTGACAATGAGCAGTTCTTC.

The V and J genes are TRBV3-1 (or the pseudogene TRBV3-2) and TRBJ2-2, with TRBD1 matching 7 bases. The CDR3 totals 18 residues. V was pared by 3 bases and J by 2 bases, with 12 bases of the junction left unmatched. Germline V lookup: CDR1 LGHDT, CDR2 YNNKEL (reference sequence). CDR3 in DNA: TGTGCCAGCAGCCAGGTGAACAGGGGTCTGTTTAACACCGGGGAGCTGTTTTTT. Its protein product is CASSQVNRGLFNTGELFF.

J is TRBJ1-4 and V is TRBV4-1; TRBD1 aligns across 7 bases. This CDR3 is 15 amino acids long. CDR1 is MGHRA and CDR2 is YSYEKL in the germline V gene. J gave up 5 bases and V 5 bases, and 8 bases lay outside the gene matches. The CDR3 DNA sequence: TGCGCCAGCAGCTTTCCGGGACAGAAAAATGAAAAACTGTTTTTT. Translation gives CASSFPGQKNEKLFF.

This clone showed up just once. V and J are TRBV12-5 and TRBJ1-1; TRBD1 matches at 7 bases. With 6 bases clipped from V and 11 bases from J, the junction kept 12 bases outside the gene matches. CDR3 length: 13 residues. Germline CDR1 and CDR2: LGHNT and FRNRAP. The CDR3 DNA sequence: TGTGCTAGTGGCTTCTTCGACAGGGTGGATGCTTTCTTT. Translating it yields CASGFFDRVDAFF.

The genes are TRBV6-4 and TRBJ2-3; TRBD2 matches at 10 bases. After removal of 2 bases from V and 1 base from J, the junction contained 0 bases not matched to a gene. CDR1 and CDR2 (germline): MRHNA, SNTAGT. This CDR3 is 15 amino acids long. The CDR3 DNA is TGTGCCAGCAGTGACGGGACTAGCGGCACAGATACGCAGTATTTT. It yields the protein CASSDGTSGTDTQYF.

The V call is TRBV5-5, the J call TRBJ1-1, with 10 bases that match TRBD1. This CDR3 has 18 amino acids. The germline V gene has CDR1 SGHKS and CDR2 YYEKEE (reference sequence). V gave up 1 base and J gave up 6 bases; unmatched junction bases: 15. DNA of the CDR3: TGTGCCAGCAGCTTGAGGCGACAGGGGGCGATATGGGTAGCTGAAGCTTTCTTT. Translation: CASSLRRQGAIWVAEAFF.

The chain uses TRBV6-1 and TRBJ1-5; tentatively, D is TRBD1 (5 bases). In germline, CDR1 is MNHNS, CDR2 SASEGT. This CDR3 region has 15 residues. Trimming removed 1 base from V and 6 bases from J, with 13 bases in between. CDR3 sequence: CASSEGSGGRQPQHF. CDR3 DNA: TGTGCCAGCAGTGAAGGTTCCGGGGGACGTCAGCCCCAGCATTTT.